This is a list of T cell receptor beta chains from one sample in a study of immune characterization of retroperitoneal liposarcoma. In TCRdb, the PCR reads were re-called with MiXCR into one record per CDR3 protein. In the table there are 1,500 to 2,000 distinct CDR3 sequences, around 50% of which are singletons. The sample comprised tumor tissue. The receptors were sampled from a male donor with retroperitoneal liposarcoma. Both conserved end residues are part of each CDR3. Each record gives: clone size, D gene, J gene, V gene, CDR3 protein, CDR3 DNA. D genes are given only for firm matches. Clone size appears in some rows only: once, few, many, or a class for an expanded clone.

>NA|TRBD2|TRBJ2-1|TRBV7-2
CASSPWPRGGLEQFF
TGTGCCAGCAGCCCTTGGCCTCGGGGGGGGCTCGAGCAGTTCTTC
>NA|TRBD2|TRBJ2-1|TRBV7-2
CASSLGTSTYNEQFF
TGTGCCAGCAGCTTAGGGACTAGCACCTACAATGAGCAGTTCTTC
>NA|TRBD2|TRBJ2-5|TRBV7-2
CASSLGTRKETQYF
TGTGCCAGCAGCTTGGGGACTAGGAAAGAGACCCAGTACTTC
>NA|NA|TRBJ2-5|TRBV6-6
CASSYVSPASRGETQYF
TGTGCCAGCAGTTACGTTTCCCCCGCCTCGCGGGGAGAGACCCAGTACTTC
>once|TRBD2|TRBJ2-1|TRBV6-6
CASSLGLAGGPGNEQFF
TGTGCCAGCAGTTTGGGACTAGCGGGGGGGCCGGGGAATGAGCAGTTCTTC
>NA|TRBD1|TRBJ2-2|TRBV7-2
CASSRQGNTGELFF
TGTGCCAGCAGCCGACAGGGGAACACCGGGGAGCTGTTTTTT
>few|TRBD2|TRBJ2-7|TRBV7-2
CASNPGGTITYEQYF
TGTGCCAGCAATCCGGGGGGGACCATAACCTACGAGCAGTACTTC
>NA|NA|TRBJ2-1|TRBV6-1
CAILRNPGVVETQFF
TGTGCGATCCTCCGGAACCCGGGGGTGGTGGAGACCCAGTTCTTC
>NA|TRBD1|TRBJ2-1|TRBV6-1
CASSSRQGGSGQFF
TGTGCCAGCAGTAGTCGACAGGGGGGAAGCGGGCAGTTCTTC
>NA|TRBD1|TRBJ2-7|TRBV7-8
CASSALHRGLDYEQYF
TGTGCCAGCAGCGCCCTCCACAGGGGGCTTGACTACGAGCAGTACTTC
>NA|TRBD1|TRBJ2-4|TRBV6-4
CASSEFPPGQGGNEQYF
TGTGCCAGCAGTGAATTTCCCCCGGGACAGGGAGGTAATGAGCAGTACTTC
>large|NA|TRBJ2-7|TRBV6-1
CASGSGPHNEQYF
TGTGCCAGCGGATCAGGGCCACACAATGAGCAGTACTTC
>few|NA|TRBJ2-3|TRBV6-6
CASSYSTREPTDTQYF
TGTGCCAGCAGTTACTCTACTCGGGAACCCACAGATACGCAGTATTTT
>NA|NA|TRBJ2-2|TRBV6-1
CASSRPGQPNTGELFF
TGTGCCAGCAGTCGTCCGGGACAACCGAACACCGGGGAGCTGTTTTTT
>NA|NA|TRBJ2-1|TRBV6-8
CASSLTGYEQFF
TGTGCCAGCAGCCTTACAGGGTACGAGCAGTTCTTC
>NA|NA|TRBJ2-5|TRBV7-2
CASSGRKGETQYF
TGTGCCAGCAGCGGACGGAAGGGGGAGACCCAGTACTTC
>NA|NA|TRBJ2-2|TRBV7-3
CASSWTANTGELFF
TGTGCCAGCAGCTGGACGGCGAACACCGGGGAGCTGTTTTTT
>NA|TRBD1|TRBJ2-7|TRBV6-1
CASSGPGQGYYEQYF
TGTGCCAGCAGTGGACCGGGACAGGGATACTACGAGCAGTACTTC
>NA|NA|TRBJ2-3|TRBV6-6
CASRRDTQYF
TGTGCCAGCCGGCGGGATACGCAGTATTTT
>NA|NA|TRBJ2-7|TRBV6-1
CASSDLREQYF
TGTGCCAGCAGTGACCTGCGCGAGCAGTACTTC
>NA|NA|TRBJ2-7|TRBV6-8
CASSPDGLRSYEQYF
TGTGCCAGCAGCCCGGACGGGCTTCGGTCCTACGAGCAGTACTTC
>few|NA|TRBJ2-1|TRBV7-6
CASSLAHRPERNEQFF
TGTGCCAGCAGCTTAGCCCATCGACCCGAGAGGAATGAGCAGTTCTTC
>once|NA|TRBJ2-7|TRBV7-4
CASSLSGTGLYEQYF
TGTGCCAGCAGCTTGTCCGGGACGGGACTTTACGAGCAGTACTTC
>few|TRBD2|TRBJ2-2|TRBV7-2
CASLGTSGRAAGELFF
TGTGCCAGTTTGGGGACTAGCGGGAGGGCCGCCGGGGAGCTGTTTTTT
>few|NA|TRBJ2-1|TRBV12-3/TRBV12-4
CASSLEGAEQFF
TGTGCCAGCAGTTTAGAAGGAGCGGAGCAGTTCTTC
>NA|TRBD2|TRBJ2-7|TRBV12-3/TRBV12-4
CASTPGRVSGRRYEQYF
TGTGCCAGCACTCCCGGGAGAGTTAGCGGGAGAAGGTACGAGCAGTACTTC
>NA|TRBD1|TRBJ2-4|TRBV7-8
CASSLVPGTGLYEQYF
TGTGCCAGCAGCTTAGTGCCCGGGACAGGGTTGTACGAGCAGTACTTT
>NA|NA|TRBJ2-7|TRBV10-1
CAISSWGRSSYEQYF
TGCGCCATTAGCTCATGGGGGAGGAGCTCCTACGAGCAGTACTTC
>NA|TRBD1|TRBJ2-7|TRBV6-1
CASSSGTGTYEQYF
TGTGCCAGCAGTTCCGGGACAGGGACCTACGAGCAGTACTTC
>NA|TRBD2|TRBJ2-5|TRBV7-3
CASSSRTSGEQYF
TGTGCCAGCAGCTCTCGGACTAGCGGTGAGCAGTACTTC
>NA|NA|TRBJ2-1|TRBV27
CATQVWNEQFF
TGTGCCACCCAAGTTTGGAATGAGCAGTTCTTC
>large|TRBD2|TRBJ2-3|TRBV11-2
CASSLAGGAPDTQYF
TGTGCCAGCAGCTTAGCGGGGGGGGCCCCAGATACGCAGTATTTT
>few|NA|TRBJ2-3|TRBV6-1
CASSEGWGFGTDTQYF
TGTGCCAGCAGTGAAGGTTGGGGATTCGGCACAGATACGCAGTATTTT
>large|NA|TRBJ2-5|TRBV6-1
CASSVGSGQETQYF
TGTGCCAGCAGTGTAGGGTCAGGCCAAGAGACCCAGTACTTC
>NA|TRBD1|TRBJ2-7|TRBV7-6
CASSLQPGTGTTGTQLVQYF
TGTGCCAGCAGCTTACAGCCCGGGACAGGGACTACCGGGACGCAGTTGGTGCAGTACTTC
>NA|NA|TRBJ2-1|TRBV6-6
CASSYGRGWSYEQFF
TGTGCCAGCAGTTACGGGCGGGGATGGTCCTACGAGCAGTTCTTC
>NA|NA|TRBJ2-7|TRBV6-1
CASSDRGSSYEQYF
TGTGCCAGCAGCGACCGGGGAAGCTCCTACGAGCAGTACTTC
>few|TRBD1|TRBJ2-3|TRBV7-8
CASQTGYTDTQYF
TGTGCCAGCCAGACAGGGTACACAGATACGCAGTATTTT
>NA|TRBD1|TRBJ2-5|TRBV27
CASNYRGWTQYF
TGTGCCAGCAACTACAGGGGGTGGACCCAGTACTTC
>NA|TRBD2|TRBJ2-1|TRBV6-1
CASSDLSGGANEQFF
TGTGCCAGCAGTGATTTGAGCGGGGGGGCCAATGAGCAGTTCTTC
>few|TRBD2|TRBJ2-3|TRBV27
CASSSRTSGAADTQYF
TGTGCCAGCAGCTCTCGAACTAGCGGGGCGGCAGATACGCAGTATTTT
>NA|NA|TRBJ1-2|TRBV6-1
CASIIAGGYGYTF
TGTGCCAGCATTATAGCAGGAGGCTATGGCTACACCTTC
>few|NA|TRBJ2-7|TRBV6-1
CASFAPAGSEQYF
TGTGCCAGCTTCGCACCCGCCGGCAGTGAGCAGTACTTC
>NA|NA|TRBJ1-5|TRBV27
CASSPPLAGANQPQHF
TGTGCCAGCAGTCCCCCGTTGGCGGGGGCTAATCAGCCCCAGCATTTT
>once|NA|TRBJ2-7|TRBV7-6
CASSLGPTQDGYEQYF
TGTGCCAGCAGCTTAGGCCCCACCCAGGATGGCTATGAGCAGTACTTC
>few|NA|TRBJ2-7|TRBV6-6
CASSTRQAAYEQYF
TGTGCCAGCAGTACCCGACAGGCAGCCTACGAGCAGTACTTC
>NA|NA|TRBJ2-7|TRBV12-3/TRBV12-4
CASSSYIAGGQYF
TGTGCCAGCAGTTCCTACATAGCCGGGGGTCAGTACTTC
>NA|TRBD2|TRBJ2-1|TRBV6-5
CASSYDSSGGAGEQFF
TGTGCCAGCAGTTACGATTCTAGCGGGGGGGCCGGTGAGCAGTTCTTC
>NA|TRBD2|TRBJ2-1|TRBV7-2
CASSLRVTSGRFYNEQFF
TGTGCCAGCAGCTTAAGGGTCACTAGCGGGAGATTCTACAATGAGCAGTTCTTC